One and the same sample provided the 28 T cell receptor beta chains below, sequenced in a study of CD8 T cells in Susac syndrome. RNA totalling roughly 0.45 to 1 ug underwent reverse transcription with random hexamers. TCRdb re-analysed the immunoSEQ multiplex PCR reads in MiXCR, keeping a single row per CDR3 protein. The sample records about 150,000 distinct CDR3 sequences, roughly 94% being singletons. Specimen: CD4+ T cells from PBMCs. These receptors all come from a human donor in good health.

The chain combines TRBV28 with TRBJ2-4, with 8 nucleotides matching TRBD1. From germline, CDR1 is MDHEN and CDR2 SYDVKM. The V segment lost 6 bases and the J segment 0 bases; nucleotides outside the gene matches: 7. The CDR3 has 16 residues. Here the CDR3 reads CASRAGTGRAKNIQYF. In nucleotides, the CDR3 is TGTGCCAGCAGAGCTGGGACAGGCCGAGCCAAAAACATTCAGTACTTC. The full variable domain, completed using reference TRBV28 and TRBJ2-4, is DVKVTQSSRYLVKRTGEKVFLECVQDMDHENMFWYRQDPGLGLRLIYFSYDVKMKEKGDIPEGYSVSREKKERFSLILESASTNQTSMYLCASRAGTGRAKNIQYFGAGTRLSVL.

V is TRBV20-1 and J is TRBJ1-5, with 7 bases aligning to TRBD1. V lost 3 bases to trimming and J lost 2 bases; unmatched junction nucleotides: 10. Germline-derived CDR1 and CDR2 are DFQATT and SNEGSKA (reference sequence). This CDR3 spans 16 amino acids. The CDR3 DNA reads TGCAGTGCTAGGGCCTGGACAGGAGGGGGCAATCAGCCCCAGCATTTT. Amino acid sequence: CSARAWTGGGNQPQHF.

The gene calls are TRBV20-1 and TRBJ2-1; 13 positions match TRBD2. CDR3 size: 14 residues. Losses at the gene ends were 4 bases for V and 10 bases for J; bases not matched to a gene: 7. Germline CDR1 reads DFQATT; CDR2 reads SNEGSKA (reference sequence). The CDR3, as DNA: TGCAGTGCTAAAGGACTAGCGGGAGTTAGAGAGCAGTTCTTC. It is translated as CSAKGLAGVREQFF.

This sequence joins TRBV6-6 and TRBJ1-1; D unresolved. The germline gives CDR1 MNHNY, CDR2 SVGAGI (reference sequence). The V end was cut by 7 bases, the J end by 0 bases, with 6 bases between. This CDR3 comprises 12 residues. CDR3 sequence reads: CASKRVNTEAFF. CDR3 in DNA: TGTGCCAGCAAGAGGGTGAACACTGAAGCTTTCTTT.

The chain links TRBV11-2 to TRBJ2-7; weak D call: TRBD1 (6 bases). Germline V gene lookup returns CDR1 SGHAT and CDR2 FQNNGV. The CDR3 runs to 14 residues. The V gene lost 2 bases and the J gene lost 4 bases, with 12 bases spanning the gap. CDR3 DNA: TGTGCCAGCAGCTTACATCAGGGGCTGTACGAGCAGTACTTC. Translating gives CASSLHQGLYEQYF. The full variable domain, completed using reference TRBV11-2 and TRBJ2-7, is EAGVAQSPRYKIIEKRQSVAFWCNPISGHATLYWYQQILGQGPKLLIQFQNNGVVDDSQLPKDRFSAERLKGVDSTLKIQPAKLEDSAVYLCASSLHQGLYEQYFGPGTRLTVT.

The genes are TRBV7-9 and TRBJ2-5; 8 nucleotides match TRBD1. The CDR3 is 15 amino acids. The junction had 9 bases not matched to a gene; V was cut back by 5 bases and J by 4 bases. From germline, CDR1 is SEHNR and CDR2 FQNEAQ (reference sequence). The DNA for the CDR3 is TGTGCCAGCAGCCCTGGACAGGGATACGGAGAGACCCAGTACTTC. Translating gives CASSPGQGYGETQYF.

The chain recombines TRBV30 with TRBJ2-7; D call uncertain. V was shortened by 0 bases and J by 7 bases, with 10 bases between the two germline ends. This CDR3 contains 12 residues. Germline CDR1 GTSNPN, CDR2 SVGIG (reference sequence). The CDR3 coding sequence is TGTGCCTGGAGTGTGGGGTTGCGAGAGCAGTACTTC. It encodes CAWSVGLREQYF.

This sequence joins TRBV6-5 and TRBJ2-5; 9 bases are shared with TRBD2. Germline V gene data show CDR1 as MNHEY and CDR2 as SVGAGI. Unmatched junction bases numbered 7, after V lost 0 bases and J lost 2 bases. The CDR3 extends over 17 amino acids. This CDR3 is CASSYSPGLARQETQYF. CDR3 DNA: TGTGCCAGCAGTTACTCCCCTGGACTAGCGAGGCAAGAGACCCAGTACTTC.

This chain connects TRBV2 to TRBJ1-1; no reliable D call. V dropped 4 bases and J dropped 3 bases, with 9 bases sitting between them. This CDR3 spans 13 amino acids. Germline V CDR1 and CDR2: SNHLY, FYNNEI. The CDR3 spells CASSVARHTEAFF. CDR3 nucleotide sequence: TGTGCCAGCAGTGTGGCCAGACACACTGAAGCTTTCTTT.

This clonotype was counted once. The genes are TRBV19 and TRBJ2-1; possibly TRBD2 for D (5 bases). The CDR3 runs to 16 residues. V gave up 0 bases and J gave up 0 bases, with 9 bases separating them. The germline V gene has CDR1 LNHDA and CDR2 SQIVND (reference sequence). The CDR3 sequence: CASSIDLGSSYNEQFF. In DNA form, the CDR3 reads TGTGCCAGTAGTATAGATTTAGGGAGCTCCTACAATGAGCAGTTCTTC.

The chain is built from TRBV7-8 and TRBJ2-5; weak D call: TRBD2 (5 bases). Germline V gene lookup returns CDR1 SGHVS and CDR2 FQNEAQ. V lost 5 bases to trimming and J lost 1 base, with 14 bases between them. The CDR3 is 15 residues long. As DNA, the CDR3 is TGTGCCAGCAGCCCGTTGCGGAGGCTCCAAGAGACCCAGTACTTC. This codes for CASSPLRRLQETQYF.

The genes are TRBV5-1 and TRBJ2-1; 10 bases align to TRBD2. This CDR3 has 14 amino acids. Germline loops: CDR1 SGHRS, CDR2 YFSETQ. J was trimmed by 9 bases and V by 2 bases; bases with no gene match: 5. CDR3 coding DNA: TGCGCCAGCAGCTTCACTAGCGGGATTAGTGAGCAGTTCTTC. Protein: CASSFTSGISEQFF. Full variable domain (outside the CDR3, taken from reference TRBV5-1 and TRBJ2-1): KAGVTQTPRYLIKTRGQQVTLSCSPISGHRSVSWYQQTPGQGLQFLFEYFSETQRNKGNFPGRFSGRQFSNSRSEMNVSTLELGDSALYLCASSFTSGISEQFFGPGTRLTVL.

This chain joins TRBV5-1 and TRBJ2-7, with D uncertain. V was cut by 1 base and J by 0 bases, with 8 bases left in between. CDR1 and CDR2 (germline): SGHRS, YFSETQ. The CDR3 runs 14 residues. As DNA, the CDR3 is TGCGCCAGCAGCTTGACAGTTGACTCCTACGAGCAGTACTTC. Protein: CASSLTVDSYEQYF.

The rearrangement uses TRBV5-4 and TRBJ2-3; 11 positions match TRBD2. The CDR3 length is 17 residues. The ends lost 0 bases at V and 2 bases at J; junction bases unmatched: 5. Germline loops: CDR1 SGHNT, CDR2 YYREEE (reference sequence). Here the CDR3 reads CASSLAPGLAATDTQYF. CDR3 DNA sequence: TGTGCCAGCAGCTTGGCCCCGGGACTAGCGGCCACAGATACGCAGTATTTT.

About this clonotype: At one boundary the junction diverges from the germline segment, which might be a read error. This chain connects TRBV6-2 or TRBV6-3 to TRBJ2-5; possibly TRBD1 for D (6 bases). The CDR3 spans 14 residues. Germline-derived CDR1 and CDR2 are MNHEY and SVGEGT. In nucleotides, the CDR3 is TGTGCCAGCAGTCCTCTTGGGGGACAAGGGACCCAGTACTTC. Its translation is CASSPLGGQGTQYF.

The CDR3 is CSAPSPGQIGYGYTF. As DNA, the CDR3 is TGCAGTGCCCCTTCCCCGGGACAGATAGGATATGGCTACACCTTC. The chain uses TRBV20-1 and TRBJ1-2; 7 bases agree with TRBD1. The CDR3 sequence is 15 residues long. V dropped 6 bases and J dropped 5; count of bases not matched to a gene: 15. Germline V gene data show CDR1 as DFQATT and CDR2 as SNEGSKA (reference sequence).

The chain joins TRBV6-1 to TRBJ2-3; possibly TRBD1 or TRBD2 for D (5 bases each). V was pared by 7 bases and J by 1 base, with 15 bases between. The CDR3 is made up of 15 amino acids. The germline V gene has CDR1 MNHNS and CDR2 SASEGT. CDR3 sequence (DNA): TGTGCCAGCACCCGAGGGACGCCAGGCACAGATACGCAGTATTTT. Translation gives CASTRGTPGTDTQYF.

This clonotype was picked up one time. V gene TRBV5-6 combines with J gene TRBJ1-2; D gene ambiguous. Trimming removed 4 bases from V and 4 bases from J, with 14 bases in between. Germline V gene data show CDR1 as SGHDT and CDR2 as YYEEEE. This CDR3 is 14 amino acids long. The CDR3 here is CASSPGRVGYGYTF. In DNA, the CDR3 is TGTGCCAGCAGCCCGGGTAGGGTCGGCTATGGCTACACCTTC.

Only one count was recorded for this clonotype. The chain uses TRBV5-1 and TRBJ1-4, with TRBD1 matching over 9 bases. The germline V gene has CDR1 SGHRS and CDR2 YFSETQ. The CDR3 runs 16 residues. J gave up 7 bases and V 1 base, and 8 bases lay outside the gene matches. The CDR3 DNA follows: TGCGCCAGCAGCTTGTCAGGGGACAGGGAAGGTGAAAAACTGTTTTTT. This encodes CASSLSGDREGEKLFF.

The J gene is TRBJ2-6, the V gene TRBV6-5; 9 nucleotides align to TRBD2. V lost 0 bases and J lost 0; bases outside the gene matches: 6. The germline V gene encodes CDR1 MNHEY and CDR2 SVGAGI. CDR3 size: 19 residues. DNA of the CDR3: TGTGCCAGCAGTTACTCGGGAGCTAGCGGGACCTCTGGGGCCAACGTCCTGACTTTC. Protein: CASSYSGASGTSGANVLTF.

The chain uses TRBV5-1 and TRBJ2-7; possibly TRBD1 for D (6 bases). This CDR3 is 15 amino acids long. Germline V CDR1 and CDR2: SGHRS, YFSETQ. V dropped 1 base and J dropped 6 bases, with 17 bases sitting between them. CDR3 sequence reads: CASSLPVQGMSEQYF. CDR3 nucleotides: TGCGCCAGCAGCTTGCCGGTACAGGGTATGAGCGAGCAGTACTTC.

This clonotype was recorded only once. The CDR3 DNA follows: TGTGCCAGCAGTGAACTGGGACAGGGGAGGTCTGAAGCTTTCTTT. This translates into CASSELGQGRSEAFF. The rearrangement uses TRBV25-1 and TRBJ1-1, with 10 bases lining up with TRBD1. CDR1 MGHDK and CDR2 SYGVNS come from the germline V gene. The CDR3 loop spans 15 amino acids. V shed 2 bases and J 6 bases; nucleotides not matched to a gene: 6.

This clonotype turned up a few times. V gene TRBV19 combines with J gene TRBJ2-5; the D is unclear. V lost 5 bases to trimming and J lost 2 bases, with 9 bases between them. CDR1 and CDR2 from the germline V gene are LNHDA and SQIVND (reference sequence). The CDR3 runs 13 residues. CDR3 DNA: TGTGCCAGTAGTTCCGGGTGGCAAGAGACCCAGTACTTC. It specifies CASSSGWQETQYF. The variable domain in full, with the rest retrieved from reference TRBV19 and TRBJ2-5, is DGGITQSPKYLFRKEGQNVTLSCEQNLNHDAMYWYRQDPGQGLRLIYYSQIVNDFQKGDIAEGYSVSREKKESFPLTVTSAQKNPTAFYLCASSSGWQETQYFGPGTRLLVL.

J is TRBJ2-1 and V is TRBV12-3 or TRBV12-4, with D hard to call. The CDR3 consists of 13 residues. The ends were cut back, 6 bases at V and 6 bases at J, with 12 bases in the middle. The CDR3 loop reads CASSPYPGNEQFF. The CDR3 DNA sequence: TGTGCCAGCAGCCCCTACCCGGGCAATGAGCAGTTCTTC.

This chain links TRBV29-1 with TRBJ2-1; D may match TRBD1 or TRBD2 (5 bases each). The CDR3 extends over 10 amino acids. CDR1 and CDR2 from the germline V gene are SQVTM and ANQGSEA. With 6 bases removed from V and 9 bases from J, the gap between germline ends came to 9 bases. The CDR3 reads CSVGVAEQFF. Here the CDR3 DNA reads TGCAGCGTGGGGGTGGCTGAGCAGTTCTTC.

This sequence joins TRBV29-1 and TRBJ1-2; tentative D call: TRBD1 (5 bases). Germline CDR1 reads SQVTM; CDR2 reads ANQGSEA. The CDR3 has 13 residues. The V end was cut by 7 bases, the J end by 4 bases, with 16 bases between. The CDR3 DNA is TGCAGCGCAGGGACCCTAGAGGTCTATGGCTACACCTTC. Its translation is CSAGTLEVYGYTF.

This clonotype was seen once. The CDR3 nucleotides read TGTGCCAGCAGTGAATACTGGGACTATGGCTACACCTTC. This gives the protein CASSEYWDYGYTF. The rearrangement uses TRBV6-1 and TRBJ1-2; no definite D call. The germline gives CDR1 MNHNS, CDR2 SASEGT. Trimming shortened V by 2 bases and J by 3 bases, and 7 bases separated the two germline ends. This CDR3 has 13 residues.

The chain carries TRBV25-1 and TRBJ2-7; a possible D gene is TRBD1 (6 bases). In germline, CDR1 is MGHDK, CDR2 SYGVNS. The CDR3 has 14 residues. V lost 3 bases and J lost 3, with 12 bases in between. The CDR3 region is CASSDQGLNYEQYF. Written as DNA, the CDR3 is TGTGCCAGCAGTGACCAGGGGCTGAACTACGAGCAGTACTTC.